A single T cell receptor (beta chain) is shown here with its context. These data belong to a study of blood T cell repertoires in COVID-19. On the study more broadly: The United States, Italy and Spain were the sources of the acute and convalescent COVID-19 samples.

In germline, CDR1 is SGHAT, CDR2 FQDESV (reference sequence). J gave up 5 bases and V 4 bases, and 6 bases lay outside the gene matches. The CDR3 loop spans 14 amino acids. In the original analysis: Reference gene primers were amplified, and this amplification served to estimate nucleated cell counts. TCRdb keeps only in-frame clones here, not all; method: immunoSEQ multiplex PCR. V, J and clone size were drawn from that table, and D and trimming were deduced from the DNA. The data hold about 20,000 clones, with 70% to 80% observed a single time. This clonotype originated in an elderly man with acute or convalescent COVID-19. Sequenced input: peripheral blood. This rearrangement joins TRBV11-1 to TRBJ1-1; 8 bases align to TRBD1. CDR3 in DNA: TGTGCCAGCAGCTCCACAGGGGGAGTTACTGAAGCTTTCTTT. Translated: CASSSTGGVTEAFF.